The text below deals with one T cell receptor beta chain. The CDR3 is made up of 14 amino acids. Between the trimmed V and J ends, which lost 4 bases and 2 bases, there was a span of 12 bases. Germline CDR1 is LGHDT and CDR2 is YNNKEL (reference sequence). The data stem from a study of blood T cell repertoires in COVID-19. About the research overall: Samples taken during acute and convalescent COVID-19 were collected in the United States, Italy and Spain. PBMCs, B-cell-depleted T cells, or T cells provided the cDNA or gDNA that made up the material.

This table comes from immunoSEQ multiplex PCR, and its TCRdb copy is limited to in-frame clones, with some not included. The sample records under 200,000 clones, 85% to 90% being singletons. This sequence originates from a man in his sixties with COVID-19, enrolled during active disease. V and J are TRBV3-1 (or the pseudogene TRBV3-2) and TRBJ2-7, with unresolved D. The source material was peripheral blood. The CDR3 nucleotides read TGTGCCAGCAGCCCAGAGGCCCGAACCTACGAGCAGTACTTC. The encoded protein is CASSPEARTYEQYF.